These 24 T cell receptor beta chains originate from one sample sequenced in a study of CD8 T cells in ankylosing spondylitis (TCRdb year 2017). The study at large found these results: Blood from ankylosing spondylitis patients appeared to be characterized by a TCR beta motif made up of about 8 highly homologous amino acid variants.

To prepare the library, 5' RACE was applied. For sequencing, an Illumina HiSeq 2500 was employed. TCRdb cleaned the public reads at Q25 with fastp, built clones with MiXCR and kept in-frame beta chains. Identical CDR3 proteins give one entry, which carries the most common genes and DNA. The sample contains about 700,000 distinct CDR3 sequences, 19% of them found a single time. 15% to 20% of the sample is taken by the ten largest. No cognate antigen is known for these TCRs. Sequencing input: blood, either unsorted or a sorted T cell fraction (not recorded which). These receptors all stem from a male donor with ankylosing spondylitis.

This clonotype was detected only a few times. The V gene is TRBV4-2, the J gene TRBJ1-5; 10 nucleotides match TRBD1. The junction had 2 bases not matched to a gene; V was cut back by 1 base and J by 11 bases. The CDR3 has 13 amino acids. Germline CDR1 reads LGHNA; CDR2 reads YNFKEQ. The CDR3: CASSQGTGGTQHF. CDR3 DNA: TGTGCCAGCAGCCAAGGGACAGGGGGTACCCAGCATTTT.

The rearrangement uses TRBV12-3 or TRBV12-4 and TRBJ2-5, with 7 bases identical to TRBD2. J lost 9 bases, V lost 6 bases, and 13 bases had no gene match. This CDR3 is 14 amino acids long. CDR3 residues: CASSPSAGKGSQYF. The CDR3 DNA reads TGTGCCAGCAGCCCCTCAGCGGGGAAGGGATCCCAGTACTTC.

This clonotype came up a few times. The chain is built from TRBV12-3 or TRBV12-4 and TRBJ2-5; 7 nucleotides line up with TRBD2. CDR3 length: 17 residues. Trimming took 6 bases from V and 0 from J; bases not matched to a gene: 13. CDR3 loop: CASRPRWASGYQETQYF. The CDR3 nucleotides are TGTGCCAGCAGACCCCGTTGGGCTAGCGGATACCAAGAGACCCAGTACTTC.

This clonotype has more than one count but fewer than ten. The rearrangement joins TRBV27 to TRBJ2-2; TRBD2 matches at 11 bases. The CDR3 runs to 15 residues. CDR1 and CDR2 (germline): MNHEY, SMNVEV (reference sequence). With V trimmed by 2 bases and J by 7 bases, 3 bases remained unmatched. The CDR3 coding sequence is TGTGCCAGCAGTTTAACTAGCGGGAGTGGCGGGGAGCTGTTTTTT. It translates to CASSLTSGSGGELFF.

The V gene is TRBV9, the J gene TRBJ2-1, with TRBD2 as a possible D gene (6 bases). Germline V lookup: CDR1 SGDLS, CDR2 YYNGEE. Trimming pared 0 bases from V and 6 bases from J, leaving 16 bases between. The CDR3 extends over 16 amino acids. CDR3 DNA sequence: TGTGCCAGCAGCGTAGTAGGTAGCGGCCTAGTCAATGAGCAGTTCTTC. Protein: CASSVVGSGLVNEQFF.

This chain links TRBV5-4 with TRBJ2-7, with TRBD2 matching over 10 bases. Germline CDR1 and CDR2: SGHNT and YYREEE (reference sequence). This CDR3 region has 15 residues. Losses at the gene ends were 4 bases for V and 3 bases for J; bases not matched to a gene: 7. The CDR3: CASSVTSGIVYEQYF. In DNA form, the CDR3 reads TGTGCCAGCAGCGTTACTAGCGGGATAGTCTACGAGCAGTACTTC. The complete variable domain, with remaining parts taken from reference TRBV5-4 and TRBJ2-7, reads ETGVTQSPTHLIKTRGQQVTLRCSSQSGHNTVSWYQQALGQGPQFIFQYYREEENGRGNFPPRFSGLQFPNYSSELNVNALELDDSALYLCASSVTSGIVYEQYFGPGTRLTVT.

The V and J genes are TRBV6-5 and TRBJ2-7; 8 nucleotides line up with TRBD2. The CDR3 is 15 amino acids. V was pared by 1 base and J by 5 bases, with 7 bases of the junction left unmatched. Germline CDR1 is MNHEY and CDR2 is SVGAGI. The CDR3 region is CASSYFPAGEDEQYF. The CDR3 nucleotides are TGTGCCAGCAGTTACTTCCCAGCGGGAGAGGACGAGCAGTACTTC.

This sequence joins TRBV10-3 and TRBJ2-1; 11 bases map to TRBD2. Germline-derived CDR1 and CDR2 are ENHRY and SYGVKD. V gave up 4 bases and J gave up 8 bases; unmatched junction bases: 16. This CDR3 comprises 18 residues. CDR3 protein: CAISGPLVSGRASDEQFF. DNA of the CDR3: TGTGCCATCAGTGGCCCGCTAGTTAGCGGGAGGGCCTCGGATGAGCAGTTCTTC.

The chain carries TRBV20-1 and TRBJ2-7, with TRBD2 matching 8 bases. V trimming: 7 bases; J trimming: 7 bases; junction bases outside the gene matches: 9. Germline CDR1 DFQATT, CDR2 SNEGSKA (reference sequence). This CDR3 has 12 amino acids. The CDR3 DNA follows: TGCAGTGGCGGGGCGGGAGGTCGTGAGCAGTACTTC. Translation: CSGGAGGREQYF.

This rearrangement joins TRBV4-3 to TRBJ1-1, with no clear D. Per germline, CDR1 LGHNA and CDR2 YSLEER. The CDR3 sequence is 16 residues long. Trimming took 0 bases from V and 0 from J, leaving 11 bases between them. The CDR3: CASSQDADLMNTEAFF. For the CDR3, the DNA is TGCGCCAGCAGCCAAGATGCCGATCTCATGAACACTGAAGCTTTCTTT.

This clonotype has just a few counts. Its ends do not fully match the called genes, so a read error is possible. V is TRBV12-3 or TRBV12-4 and J is TRBJ2-5; D is undetermined. CDR3 size: 15 residues. CDR3 sequence: CASSPRTAPQATQYF. CDR3 in DNA: TGTGCCAGCAGTCCCAGGACGGCCCCGCAAGCGACCCAGTACTTC.

V is TRBV2 and J is TRBJ1-3; D uncertain. Germline V gene lookup returns CDR1 SNHLY and CDR2 FYNNEI. The CDR3 totals 14 residues. The germline V and J ends were trimmed by 1 base and 1 base, with 5 bases remaining between them. CDR3 protein: CASSEGESGNTIYF. Written as DNA, the CDR3 is TGTGCCAGCAGTGAAGGAGAATCTGGAAACACCATATATTTT.

The table lists this clonotype with a few counts. The gene calls are TRBV9 and TRBJ2-1, with D perhaps TRBD2 (6 bases). V lost 0 bases, J lost 12 bases, and 19 bases lay in between. The CDR3 is 15 amino acids. Germline V gene data show CDR1 as SGDLS and CDR2 as YYNGEE. Here the CDR3 reads CASSVELAGRGVQFF. CDR3 sequence (DNA): TGTGCCAGCAGCGTAGAATTGGCGGGAAGGGGTGTGCAGTTCTTC.

This chain joins TRBV20-1 and TRBJ1-2; D perhaps matches TRBD1 (6 bases). V gave up 3 bases and J gave up 5 bases, with 22 bases separating them. The length of the CDR3 is 16 residues. Per germline, CDR1 DFQATT and CDR2 SNEGSKA (reference sequence). The CDR3 loop reads CSARSPQTDRYYGYTF. The CDR3 DNA reads as TGCAGTGCTAGGTCTCCCCAAACCGACAGGTATTATGGCTACACCTTC.

V and J are TRBV18 and TRBJ2-1; 7 bases fit TRBD2. The germline V gene encodes CDR1 KGHSH and CDR2 LQKENI. Trimming took 0 bases from V and 6 from J; bases not matched to a gene: 11. This CDR3 has 17 residues. CDR3 loop: CASSPPVRRASGNEQFF. The CDR3 DNA is TGTGCCAGCTCACCACCGGTTAGGCGGGCTAGCGGCAATGAGCAGTTCTTC.

This clonotype was detected a few times. The chain carries TRBV12-3 or TRBV12-4 and TRBJ1-3, with D unresolved. V gave up 10 bases and J gave up 2 bases, with 12 bases separating them. The CDR3 length is 13 residues. DNA for the CDR3: TGTGCCACGGGAAGGACTCCTGGAAACACCATATATTTT. Encoded protein: CATGRTPGNTIYF.

The V call is TRBV7-9, the J call TRBJ2-7, with 7 bases fitting TRBD1. J gave up 0 bases and V 5 bases, and 7 bases lay outside the gene matches. Per the germline V gene, CDR1 is SEHNR and CDR2 is FQNEAQ (reference sequence). The CDR3 extends over 15 amino acids. CDR3: CASSINQGDSYEQYF. The DNA of the CDR3 is TGTGCCAGCAGCATCAACCAGGGGGACTCCTACGAGCAGTACTTC.

V usage is TRBV11-2 and J usage is TRBJ2-3; D is undetermined. Germline-derived CDR1 and CDR2 are SGHAT and FQNNGV. This CDR3 is 16 amino acids long. V was cut by 2 bases and J by 0 bases, with 12 bases left in between. This chain's CDR3 is CASSLFGLPSTDTQYF. The CDR3 DNA reads as TGTGCCAGCAGCTTATTCGGGCTGCCTAGCACAGATACGCAGTATTTT.

This clonotype was detected a few times. CDR3 DNA: TGTGCCAGCAGCTTAGTGGTCGGGGACAGGGGTGAGCAGTACTTC. Translating gives CASSLVVGDRGEQYF. The rearrangement links TRBV11-2 to TRBJ2-7; TRBD1 matches at 10 bases. Trimming removed 1 base from V and 7 bases from J; junction bases left unmatched: 7. Germline V gene sequence: CDR1 SGHAT, CDR2 FQNNGV. The CDR3 extends over 15 amino acids.

J is TRBJ1-1 and V is TRBV10-3; D is uncertain. V gave up 3 bases and J gave up 4 bases, with 12 bases separating them. This CDR3 comprises 14 residues. Germline loops: CDR1 ENHRY, CDR2 SYGVKD. The CDR3 loop is CAISDEGRSTEAFF. In DNA form, the CDR3 reads TGTGCCATCAGTGACGAGGGTAGGAGCACTGAAGCTTTCTTT.

This clonotype was seen more than once but under ten times. This rearrangement joins TRBV7-9 to TRBJ2-1; 15 bases match TRBD2. Germline CDR1 SEHNR, CDR2 FQNEAQ (reference sequence). This CDR3 is 14 amino acids long. The V gene end was trimmed by 5 bases and the J gene end by 16 bases; junction bases not matched to a gene: 9. The CDR3 here is CASSPGLAGGRLFF. The CDR3 region has the DNA TGTGCCAGCAGCCCCGGACTAGCGGGGGGGCGATTATTCTTC.

This clonotype was found a few times. V is TRBV7-2 and J is TRBJ2-3; no definite D call. The germline V gene encodes CDR1 SGHTA and CDR2 FQGNSA. The CDR3 consists of 14 residues. The V end was cut by 2 bases, the J end by 0 bases, with 6 bases between. The CDR3 DNA sequence: TGTGCCAGCAGCTTAATCGCGAGCACAGATACGCAGTATTTT. This sequence encodes CASSLIASTDTQYF.

The V call is TRBV7-2, the J call TRBJ2-7, with 8 bases lining up with TRBD1. CDR3 length equals 15 residues. V gave up 4 bases and J gave up 2 bases; unmatched junction bases: 7. Germline V CDR1 and CDR2: SGHTA, FQGNSA. For the CDR3, the DNA is TGTGCCAGCAGCTCCCCGGGACAGGCACCCTACGAGCAGTACTTC. The encoded protein is CASSSPGQAPYEQYF.

The V and J genes are TRBV20-1 and TRBJ2-3; the D gene is possibly TRBD1 (6 bases). Trimming cost V 3 bases and J 6 bases, with 13 bases left between them. This CDR3 is 13 amino acids long. Germline V CDR1 and CDR2: DFQATT, SNEGSKA (reference sequence). CDR3 loop: CSASRQEWDTQYF. In DNA, the CDR3 is TGCAGTGCTAGTCGACAGGAATGGGATACGCAGTATTTT.